This T cell receptor beta chain was documented in a study of T cell responses to AZD1222 COVID-19 vaccine. Clones were read by immunoSEQ multiplex PCR, and TCRdb kept only the in-frame ones, dropping some. Altogether around 58,000 clones are present, around four fifths being singletons, with the ten largest covering 10% to 13%. The germline CDR1 and CDR2 sequences are LNHDA and SQIVND (reference sequence). CDR3 length: 14 residues. V gave up 3 bases and J gave up 5 bases, with 13 bases separating them. Sample: peripheral blood, taken on day 0 of AZD1222 vaccination. The rearrangement links TRBV19 to TRBJ1-2, with a tentative D call TRBD1 (6 bases). This receptor was identified in an adult in good health. The CDR3 spells CASSMRQAHYGYTF. CDR3 in DNA: TGTGCCAGTAGTATGAGACAGGCACATTATGGCTACACCTTC.